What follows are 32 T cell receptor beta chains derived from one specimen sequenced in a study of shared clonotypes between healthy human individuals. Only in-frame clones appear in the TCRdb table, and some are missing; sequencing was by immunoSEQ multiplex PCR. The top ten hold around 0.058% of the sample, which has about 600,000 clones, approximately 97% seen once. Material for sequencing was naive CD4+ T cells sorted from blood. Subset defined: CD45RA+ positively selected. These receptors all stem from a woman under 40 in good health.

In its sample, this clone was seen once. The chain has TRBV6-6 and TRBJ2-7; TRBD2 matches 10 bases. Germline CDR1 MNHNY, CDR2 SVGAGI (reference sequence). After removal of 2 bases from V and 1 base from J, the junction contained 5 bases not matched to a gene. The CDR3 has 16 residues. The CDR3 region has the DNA TGTGCCAGCAGTTACAAAGCTAGCGGGAGTTCCTACGAGCAGTACTTC. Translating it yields CASSYKASGSSYEQYF.

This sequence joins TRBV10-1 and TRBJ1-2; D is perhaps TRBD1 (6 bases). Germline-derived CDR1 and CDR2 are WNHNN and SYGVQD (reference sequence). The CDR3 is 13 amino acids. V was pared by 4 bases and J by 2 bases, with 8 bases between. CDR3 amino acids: CASSATGNYGYTF. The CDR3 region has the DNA TGCGCCAGCAGTGCGACAGGCAACTATGGCTACACCTTC.

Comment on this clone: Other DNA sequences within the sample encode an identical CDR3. The CDR3 coding sequence is TGTGCCAGCAGTTTAAGGGGGAGCAATCAGCCCCAGCATTTT. Translated: CASSLRGSNQPQHF. This chain links TRBV28 with TRBJ1-5; TRBD1 might be the D (6 bases). Germline-derived CDR1 and CDR2 are MDHEN and SYDVKM. The CDR3 has 14 amino acids. V shed 2 bases and J shed 1 base, with 6 bases lying between them. The full variable domain, in which reference TRBV28 and TRBJ1-5 provide the parts outside the CDR3, is DVKVTQSSRYLVKRTGEKVFLECVQDMDHENMFWYRQDPGLGLRLIYFSYDVKMKEKGDIPEGYSVSREKKERFSLILESASTNQTSMYLCASSLRGSNQPQHFGDGTRLSIL.

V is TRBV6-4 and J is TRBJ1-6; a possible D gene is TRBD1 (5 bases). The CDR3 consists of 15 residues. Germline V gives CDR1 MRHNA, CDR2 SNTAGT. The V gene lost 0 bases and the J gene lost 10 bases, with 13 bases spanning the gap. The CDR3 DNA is TGTGCCAGCAGTGACTCGAATTGGGGGGAGTCACCCCTCCACTTT. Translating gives CASSDSNWGESPLHF.

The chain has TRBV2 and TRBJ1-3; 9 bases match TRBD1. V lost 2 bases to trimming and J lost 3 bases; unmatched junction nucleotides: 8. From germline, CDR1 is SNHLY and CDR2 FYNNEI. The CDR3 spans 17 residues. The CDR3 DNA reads TGTGCCAGCAGTGAAACTCCAACAGGGGGCTTTGGAAACACCATATATTTT. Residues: CASSETPTGGFGNTIYF.

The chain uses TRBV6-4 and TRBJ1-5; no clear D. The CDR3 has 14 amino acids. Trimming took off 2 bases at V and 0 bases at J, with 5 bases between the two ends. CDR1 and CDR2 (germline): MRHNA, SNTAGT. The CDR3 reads CASSDKHSNQPQHF. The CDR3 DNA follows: TGTGCCAGCAGTGACAAACATAGCAATCAGCCCCAGCATTTT.

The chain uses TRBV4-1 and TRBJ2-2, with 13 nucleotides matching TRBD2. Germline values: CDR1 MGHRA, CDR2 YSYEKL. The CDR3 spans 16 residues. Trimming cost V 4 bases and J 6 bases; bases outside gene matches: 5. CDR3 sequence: CASSPGLAGLAGELFF. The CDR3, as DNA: TGCGCCAGCAGCCCGGGACTAGCGGGACTCGCCGGGGAGCTGTTTTTT.

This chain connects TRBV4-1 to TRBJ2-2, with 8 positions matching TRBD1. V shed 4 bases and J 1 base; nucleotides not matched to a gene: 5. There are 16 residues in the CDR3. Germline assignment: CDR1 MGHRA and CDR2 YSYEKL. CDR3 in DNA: TGCGCCAGCAGCCGAAGGGACAGGCAGAACACCGGGGAGCTGTTTTTT. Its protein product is CASSRRDRQNTGELFF.

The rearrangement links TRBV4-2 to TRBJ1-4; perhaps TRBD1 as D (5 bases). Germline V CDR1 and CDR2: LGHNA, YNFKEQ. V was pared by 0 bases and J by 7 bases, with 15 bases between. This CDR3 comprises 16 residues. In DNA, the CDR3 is TGTGCCAGCAGCCAAGATCCGGGGCGGGGAGGTGAAAAACTGTTTTTT. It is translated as CASSQDPGRGGEKLFF.

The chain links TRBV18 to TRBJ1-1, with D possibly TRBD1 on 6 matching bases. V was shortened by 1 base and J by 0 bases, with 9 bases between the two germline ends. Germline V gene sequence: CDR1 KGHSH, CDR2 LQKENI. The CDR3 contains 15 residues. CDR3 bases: TGTGCCAGCTCACCACGTACAGGGATGAACACTGAAGCTTTCTTT. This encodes CASSPRTGMNTEAFF.

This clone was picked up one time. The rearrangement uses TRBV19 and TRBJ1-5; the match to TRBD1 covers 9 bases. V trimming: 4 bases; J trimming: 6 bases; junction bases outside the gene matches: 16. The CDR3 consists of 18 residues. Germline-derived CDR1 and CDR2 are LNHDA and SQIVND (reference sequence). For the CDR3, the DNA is TGTGCCAGTAGTAGGGTAACAGGGGGCAACTCCCAATTTCAGCCCCAGCATTTT. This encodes CASSRVTGGNSQFQPQHF.

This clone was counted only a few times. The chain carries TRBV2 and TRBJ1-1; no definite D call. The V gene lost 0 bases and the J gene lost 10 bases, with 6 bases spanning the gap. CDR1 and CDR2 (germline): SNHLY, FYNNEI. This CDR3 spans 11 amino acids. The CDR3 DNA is TGTGCCAGCAGTGAAGCGATCCGAGCTTTCTTT. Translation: CASSEAIRAFF. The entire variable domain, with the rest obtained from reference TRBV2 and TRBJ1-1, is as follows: EPEVTQTPSHQVTQMGQEVILRCVPISNHLYFYWYRQILGQKVEFLVSFYNNEISEKSEIFDDQFSVERPDGSNFTLKIRSTKLEDSAMYFCASSEAIRAFFGQGTRLTVV.

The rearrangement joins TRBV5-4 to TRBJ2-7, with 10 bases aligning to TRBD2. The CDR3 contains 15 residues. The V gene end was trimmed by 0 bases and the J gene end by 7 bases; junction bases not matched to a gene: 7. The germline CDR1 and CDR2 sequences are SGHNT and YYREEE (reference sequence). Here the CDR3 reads CASSLGTSGNFEQYF. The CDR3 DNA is TGTGCCAGCAGCTTGGGTACTAGCGGGAATTTTGAGCAGTACTTC.

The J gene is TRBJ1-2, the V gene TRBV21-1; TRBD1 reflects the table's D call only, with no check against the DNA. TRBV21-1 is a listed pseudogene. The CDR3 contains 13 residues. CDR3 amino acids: CASSTRENYGYTF. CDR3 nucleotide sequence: TGTGCCAGCAGCACCAGGGAAAACTATGGCTACACCTTC.

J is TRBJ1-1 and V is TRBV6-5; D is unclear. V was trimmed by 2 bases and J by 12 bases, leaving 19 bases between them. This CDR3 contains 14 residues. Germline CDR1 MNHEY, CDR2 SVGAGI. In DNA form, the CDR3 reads TGTGCCAGCAGTTACGCGGGCAGGCAAAGAGAATCTTTCTTT. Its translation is CASSYAGRQRESFF.

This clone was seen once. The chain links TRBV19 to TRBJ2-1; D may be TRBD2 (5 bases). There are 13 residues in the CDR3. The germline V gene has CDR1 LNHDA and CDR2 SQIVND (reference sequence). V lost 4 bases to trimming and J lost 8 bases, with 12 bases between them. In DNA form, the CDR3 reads TGTGCCAGTAGTAGTTCCAGGCGGGATGAGCAGTTCTTC. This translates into CASSSSRRDEQFF.

CDR3 sequence reads: CAISESQTGTRTYEQYF. In DNA, the CDR3 is TGTGCCATCAGTGAGTCTCAGACAGGGACAAGGACCTACGAGCAGTACTTC. The chain combines TRBV10-3 with TRBJ2-5; TRBD1 matches 7 bases. The last part of the DNA fits TRBJ2-7 better; the J call may be wrong. The V gene's germline CDR1 is ENHRY and CDR2 SYGVKD. The CDR3 loop spans 17 amino acids.

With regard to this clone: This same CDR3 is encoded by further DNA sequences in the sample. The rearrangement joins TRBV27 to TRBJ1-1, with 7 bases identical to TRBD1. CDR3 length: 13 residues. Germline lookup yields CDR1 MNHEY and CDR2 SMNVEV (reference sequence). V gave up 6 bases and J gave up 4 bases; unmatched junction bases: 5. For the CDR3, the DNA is TGTGCCAGCAGCCCGACAGGGTCCACTGAAGCTTTCTTT. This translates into CASSPTGSTEAFF.

The CDR3 DNA sequence: TGTGCCAGCAGTTATGGCGGATCTTTTAACTACGAGCAGTACTTC. It codes for CASSYGGSFNYEQYF. J is TRBJ2-7 and V is TRBV6-6; no clear D. Germline CDR1 reads MNHNY; CDR2 reads SVGAGI (reference sequence). V gave up 3 bases and J gave up 3 bases, with 15 bases separating them. CDR3 length: 15 amino acids.

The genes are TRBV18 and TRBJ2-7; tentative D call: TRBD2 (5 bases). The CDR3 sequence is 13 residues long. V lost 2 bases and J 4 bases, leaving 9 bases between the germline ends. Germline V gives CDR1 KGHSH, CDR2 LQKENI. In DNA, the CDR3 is TGTGCCAGCTCACCAACGGGCGGGTACGAGCAGTACTTC. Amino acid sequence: CASSPTGGYEQYF.

CDR3 protein: CASTPTSGSYEQYF. For the CDR3, the DNA is TGTGCCAGCACCCCCACTAGCGGGAGTTACGAGCAGTACTTC. The chain uses TRBV11-2 and TRBJ2-7; the match to TRBD2 covers 11 bases. There are 14 residues in the CDR3. J gave up 4 bases and V 7 bases, and 6 bases lay outside the gene matches. Germline lookup yields CDR1 SGHAT and CDR2 FQNNGV.

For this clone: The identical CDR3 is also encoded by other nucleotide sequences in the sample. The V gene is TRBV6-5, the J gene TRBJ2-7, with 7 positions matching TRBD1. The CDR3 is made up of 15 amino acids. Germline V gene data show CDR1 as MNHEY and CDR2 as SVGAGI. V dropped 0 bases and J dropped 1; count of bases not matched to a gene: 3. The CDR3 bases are TGTGCCAGCAGTTACTCGACAGGGTCTTCCTACGAGCAGTACTTC. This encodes CASSYSTGSSYEQYF.

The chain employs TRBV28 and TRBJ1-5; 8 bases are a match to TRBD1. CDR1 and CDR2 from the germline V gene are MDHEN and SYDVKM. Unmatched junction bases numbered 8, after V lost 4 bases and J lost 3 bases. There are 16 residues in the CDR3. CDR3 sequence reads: CASSSLGTGYNQPQHF. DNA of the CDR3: TGTGCCAGCAGTTCTCTCGGGACAGGTTACAATCAGCCCCAGCATTTT.

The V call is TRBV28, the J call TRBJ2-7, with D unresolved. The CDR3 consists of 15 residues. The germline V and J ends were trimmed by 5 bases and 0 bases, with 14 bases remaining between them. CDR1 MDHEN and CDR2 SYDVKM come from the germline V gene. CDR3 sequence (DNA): TGTGCCAGCAGTATGCAACTCCGGGTCTCCTACGAGCAGTACTTC. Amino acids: CASSMQLRVSYEQYF. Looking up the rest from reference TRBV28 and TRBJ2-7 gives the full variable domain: DVKVTQSSRYLVKRTGEKVFLECVQDMDHENMFWYRQDPGLGLRLIYFSYDVKMKEKGDIPEGYSVSREKKERFSLILESASTNQTSMYLCASSMQLRVSYEQYFGPGTRLTVT.

CDR3 sequence: CASSFSGENTEAFF. The DNA of the CDR3 is TGTGCCAGCAGTTTTTCTGGCGAGAACACTGAAGCTTTCTTT. The rearrangement uses TRBV6-5 and TRBJ1-1, with D hard to call. The CDR3 runs to 14 residues. Germline V gene data show CDR1 as MNHEY and CDR2 as SVGAGI. The ends were cut back, 4 bases at V and 1 base at J, with 10 bases in the middle.

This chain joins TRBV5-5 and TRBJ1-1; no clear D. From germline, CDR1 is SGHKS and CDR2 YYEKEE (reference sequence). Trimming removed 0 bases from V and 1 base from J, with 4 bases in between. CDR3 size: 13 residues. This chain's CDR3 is CASSLGSNTEAFF. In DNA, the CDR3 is TGTGCCAGCAGCTTGGGCTCGAACACTGAAGCTTTCTTT.

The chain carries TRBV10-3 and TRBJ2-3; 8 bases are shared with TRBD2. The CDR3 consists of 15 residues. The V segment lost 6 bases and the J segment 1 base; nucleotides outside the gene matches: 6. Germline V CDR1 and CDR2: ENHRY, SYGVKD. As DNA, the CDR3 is TGTGCCATCAGCGGCGGGAGGACTGGCACAGATACGCAGTATTTT. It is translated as CAISGGRTGTDTQYF.

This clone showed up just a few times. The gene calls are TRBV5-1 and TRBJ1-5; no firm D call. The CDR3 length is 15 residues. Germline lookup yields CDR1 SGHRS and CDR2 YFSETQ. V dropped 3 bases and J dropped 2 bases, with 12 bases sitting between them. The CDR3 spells CASSYEGKGNQPQHF. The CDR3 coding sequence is TGCGCCAGCAGCTACGAGGGTAAGGGCAATCAGCCCCAGCATTTT.

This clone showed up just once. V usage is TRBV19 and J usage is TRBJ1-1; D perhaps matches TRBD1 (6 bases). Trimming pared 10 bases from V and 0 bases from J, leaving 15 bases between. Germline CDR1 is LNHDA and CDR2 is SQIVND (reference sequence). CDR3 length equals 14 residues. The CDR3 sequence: CATVPDSLNTEAFF. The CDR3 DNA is TGTGCCACAGTACCGGACAGCCTGAACACTGAAGCTTTCTTT. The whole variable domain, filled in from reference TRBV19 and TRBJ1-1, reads DGGITQSPKYLFRKEGQNVTLSCEQNLNHDAMYWYRQDPGQGLRLIYYSQIVNDFQKGDIAEGYSVSREKKESFPLTVTSAQKNPTAFYLCATVPDSLNTEAFFGQGTRLTVV.

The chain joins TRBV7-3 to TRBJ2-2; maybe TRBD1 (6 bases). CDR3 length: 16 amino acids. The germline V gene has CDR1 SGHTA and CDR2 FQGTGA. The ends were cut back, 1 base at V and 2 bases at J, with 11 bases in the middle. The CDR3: CASSLMTGVNTGELFF. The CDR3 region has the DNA TGTGCCAGCAGCTTAATGACAGGAGTCAACACCGGGGAGCTGTTTTTT.

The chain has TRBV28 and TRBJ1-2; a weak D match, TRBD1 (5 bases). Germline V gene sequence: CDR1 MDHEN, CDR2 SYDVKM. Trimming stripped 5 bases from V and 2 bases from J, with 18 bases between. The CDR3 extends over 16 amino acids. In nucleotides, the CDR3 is TGTGCCAGCAGTCCCAGGATCGTACCAGGGAACTATGGCTACACCTTC. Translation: CASSPRIVPGNYGYTF.

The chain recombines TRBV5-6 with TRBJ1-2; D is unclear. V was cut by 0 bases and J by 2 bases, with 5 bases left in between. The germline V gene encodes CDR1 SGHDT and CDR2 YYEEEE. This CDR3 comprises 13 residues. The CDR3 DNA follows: TGTGCCAGCAGCTTGGATCCAAACTATGGCTACACCTTC. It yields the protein CASSLDPNYGYTF.